The sample holds a few counts of the clone carrying this TCR beta chain. These data are taken from a study of blood T cell repertoires in COVID-19. Study information: The samples span acute and convalescent COVID-19 from the United States, Italy and Spain. The analysed material was cDNA or gDNA that came from T cells, B-cell-depleted T cells, or PBMCs.

In the authors' methods: Researchers report that nucleated cell counts were estimated from reference gene primer amplification. Method: immunoSEQ multiplex PCR; TCRdb's copy keeps in-frame clones and lacks some. From that table come the V and J calls and clone size; the DNA was used to work out D and trimming. The repertoire consists of roughly 59,000 clones, with approximately 80% occurring once and the leading ten covering approximately 12%. This TCR was recovered from a man at least 80 years old with acute or convalescent COVID-19. The sequenced sample consisted of peripheral blood.

The CDR3 DNA sequence: TGTGCCAGCAGCCAAATTCCGACAGGGTCCTTTAACACCATATATTTT. Translated: CASSQIPTGSFNTIYF. The V gene is TRBV3-1 (or the pseudogene TRBV3-2), the J gene TRBJ1-3; 7 bases match TRBD1. V was clipped by 2 bases and J by 7 bases; unmatched bases: 11. Germline-derived CDR1 and CDR2 are LGHDT and YNNKEL (reference sequence). The length of the CDR3 is 16 residues.